Described below is a single TCR beta chain sequence and its context. Its antigen is unknown. Normal lung was sampled as far from the tumour as possible, at least 3 cm. The sample originates from a study of immune cell composition in non-small cell lung cancer. Study results and caveats: In adenocarcinoma, maximal tumour-associated clone frequency tracked TIL tumour reactivity.

The length of the CDR3 is 10 residues. The germline V gene has CDR1 WNHNN and CDR2 SYGVQD (reference sequence). The data were produced by immunoSEQ multiplex PCR, yet TCRdb's version contains in-frame clones alone and is incomplete. The data show 7,500 to 9,000 clones, 65% to 70% seen once. This receptor was identified in a human donor with non-small cell lung cancer. The V call is TRBV10-1, the J call TRBJ2-7, with D possibly TRBD2 on 6 matching bases. Sequencing was done on a sample of non-adjacent lung tissue. The CDR3 reads CAEGRYEQYF. The CDR3 DNA reads TGCGCGGAGGGGCGCTACGAGCAGTACTTC.